The source of this T cell receptor beta chain is a study of T cell repertoires in cytomegalovirus infection. Study-level information: It was the public TCR beta signatures that indicated both CMV infection and matching HLA type. General study points: Cumulative frequency (of public TCR beta family members) identified carriers of CMV plus the relevant HLA. What dominated the ex vivo response were HLA-C-restricted CMV-specific TCR beta clonotypes.

Germline V lookup: CDR1 DFQATT, CDR2 SNEGSKA (reference sequence). The V end was cut by 6 bases, the J end by 0 bases, with 24 bases between. The CDR3 length is 18 residues. In regard to this clonotype: What it binds is not known.

TCRdb processed the reads anew with MiXCR; each CDR3 protein has one entry. The profile shows roughly 600,000 distinct CDR3 sequences, 20% to 25% of them singletons. The J gene is TRBJ2-4, the V gene TRBV20-1; possibly TRBD1 for D (6 bases). Sequenced: CD8+ T cells from PBMCs. This clonotype originated in a human donor in good health (CMV status not recorded). Some clones in this sample may be carry-over from other donors' samples. This CDR3 is CSAAIRGQHPVAKNIQYF. The CDR3, as DNA: TGCAGTGCCGCCATACGCGGACAGCACCCCGTAGCCAAAAACATTCAGTACTTC.